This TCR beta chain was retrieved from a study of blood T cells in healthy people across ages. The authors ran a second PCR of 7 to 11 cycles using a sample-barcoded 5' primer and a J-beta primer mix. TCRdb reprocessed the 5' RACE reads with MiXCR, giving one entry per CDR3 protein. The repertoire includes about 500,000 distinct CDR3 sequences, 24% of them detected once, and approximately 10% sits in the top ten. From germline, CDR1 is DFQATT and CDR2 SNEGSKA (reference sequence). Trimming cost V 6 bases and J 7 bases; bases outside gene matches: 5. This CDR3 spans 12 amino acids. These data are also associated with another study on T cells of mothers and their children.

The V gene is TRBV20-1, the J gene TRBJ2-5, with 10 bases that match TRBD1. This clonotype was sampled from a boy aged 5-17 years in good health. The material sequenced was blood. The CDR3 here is CSAGGQGPTQYF. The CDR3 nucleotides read TGCAGTGCCGGGGGACAGGGGCCGACCCAGTACTTC.